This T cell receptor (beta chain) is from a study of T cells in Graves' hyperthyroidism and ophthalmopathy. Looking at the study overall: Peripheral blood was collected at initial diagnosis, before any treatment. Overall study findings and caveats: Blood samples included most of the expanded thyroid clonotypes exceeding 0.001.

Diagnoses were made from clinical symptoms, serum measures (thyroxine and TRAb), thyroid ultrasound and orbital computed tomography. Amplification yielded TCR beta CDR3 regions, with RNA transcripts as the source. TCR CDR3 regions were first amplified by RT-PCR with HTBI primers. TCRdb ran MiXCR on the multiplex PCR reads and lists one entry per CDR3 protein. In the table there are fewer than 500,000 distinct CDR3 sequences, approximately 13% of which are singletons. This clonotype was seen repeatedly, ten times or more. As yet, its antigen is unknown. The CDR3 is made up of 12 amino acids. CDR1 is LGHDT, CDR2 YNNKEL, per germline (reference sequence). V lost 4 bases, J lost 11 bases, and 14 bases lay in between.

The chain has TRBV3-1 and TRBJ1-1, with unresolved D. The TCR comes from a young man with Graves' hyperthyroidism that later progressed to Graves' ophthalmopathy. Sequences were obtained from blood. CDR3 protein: CASSRGRKVAFF. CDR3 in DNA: TGTGCCAGCAGCCGGGGAAGGAAAGTGGCTTTCTTT.